This T cell receptor (beta chain) originates from a study of CD8 T cells in ankylosing spondylitis. With molecular barcodes, quantitative 5'-RACE was used to make the TCR beta libraries. In TCRdb, the 5' RACE reads were re-called with MiXCR into one record per CDR3 protein. Counted here are 250,000 or so distinct CDR3 sequences, around 25% occurring once; the ten biggest clones make up more than 0.6%. A note on this clonotype: The antigen remains undetermined. At one end, the junction sequence differs from germline, possibly due to a read error.

Whole-study findings and limits: Reportedly, disease-linked clones are significantly enriched in ankylosing spondylitis patients' matched synovial fluid. Several highly homologous variants made up a TCR beta motif, and this motif appeared characteristic of ankylosing spondylitis blood.

There are 19 residues in the CDR3. Germline-derived CDR1 and CDR2 are SGHDT and YYEEEE. The TCR comes from a male donor with ankylosing spondylitis or in good health (not recorded which). The J gene is TRBJ2-3, the V gene TRBV5-6; possibly TRBD2 for D (6 bases). Sequencing input: blood, either unsorted or a sorted T cell fraction (not recorded which). CDR3 in DNA: TGTGCCAGCAGCCCTAGGATCGAAGGCCGGGACTCAAGCACAGATACGCAGAATTTT. This sequence encodes CASSPRIEGRDSSTDTQNF.